This T cell receptor (beta chain) was found in a study of shared clonotypes between healthy human individuals. Study as a whole: Donor ages ranged 18 to 49 years: a couple of women, a few men.

Assay: immunoSEQ multiplex PCR; the TCRdb copy retains only in-frame clones and omits some. The sample holds millions of clones; roughly nine tenths are singletons and the top ten take roughly 0.14%. The sequence derives from a man aged 18-30 years in good health. The sequencing sample was made of naive CD4+ T cells sorted from blood. The subset was: CD45RA+ positively selected.

The CDR3 loop reads CAIRNSTATDTQYF. The CDR3, as DNA: TGTGCCATCAGAAACTCAACCGCCACAGATACGCAGTATTTT. The V and J genes are TRBV10-3 and TRBJ2-3; no clear D. Trimming took 6 bases from V and 2 from J, leaving 12 bases between them. CDR3 length equals 14 residues. The germline gives CDR1 ENHRY, CDR2 SYGVKD.